Each of the 25 T cell receptor beta chains below was sequenced from the same sample in a study of graft-versus-host responses after intestinal transplantation. Their antigens are not known. Produced via immunoSEQ multiplex PCR; TCRdb's table is partial and in-frame only. The data contain about 71,000 clones, about 92% of them seen just once; the ten biggest clones take up approximately 1.3%. This material consisted of unstimulated CD8+ T cells sorted from spleen or lymph node cells, taken before intestinal transplant. The receptors come from a human donor who received an intestinal transplant.

V is TRBV6-5 and J is TRBJ1-1; D gene unclear. V was pared by 6 bases and J by 6 bases, with 14 bases between. The length of the CDR3 is 13 residues. Germline CDR1 MNHEY, CDR2 SVGAGI. In DNA form, the CDR3 reads TGTGCCAGCAGCCCCTTTTCTTCGGCTGAAGCTTTCTTT. This translates into CASSPFSSAEAFF.

The chain carries TRBV14 and TRBJ1-4; the match to TRBD1 covers 10 bases. Germline V lookup: CDR1 SGHDN, CDR2 FVKESK. The CDR3 consists of 15 residues. Germline trimming cut 5 bases from V and 8 bases from J; bases unmatched to any gene: 8. The CDR3 here is CASSTRDRGVEKLFF. CDR3 DNA: TGTGCCAGCAGCACCCGGGACAGGGGCGTGGAAAAACTGTTTTTT.

This chain connects TRBV12-5 to TRBJ1-5; D gene ambiguous. The CDR3 has 16 residues. The germline V gene encodes CDR1 LGHNT and CDR2 FRNRAP. V was cut by 1 base and J by 3 bases, with 13 bases left in between. In DNA, the CDR3 is TGTGCTAGTGGTTTGGCCACTATCCAGAACAATCAGCCCCAGCATTTT. The encoded protein is CASGLATIQNNQPQHF. The variable domain in full, with the rest retrieved from reference TRBV12-5 and TRBJ1-5, is DARVTQTPRHKVTEMGQEVTMRCQPILGHNTVFWYRQTMMQGLELLAYFRNRAPLDDSGMPKDRFSAEMPDATLATLKIQPSEPRDSAVYFCASGLATIQNNQPQHFGDGTRLSIL.

This clone is a singleton in its sample. The CDR3 coding sequence is TGTGCCAGCAGTGCGGTGGGGCAGTCGGCGGTCACAGATACGCAGTATTTT. Its protein is CASSAVGQSAVTDTQYF. The rearrangement joins TRBV6-1 to TRBJ2-3, with D tentatively TRBD1 (5 bases). Germline CDR1 MNHNS, CDR2 SASEGT. The V end was cut by 4 bases, the J end by 2 bases, with 19 bases between. The length of the CDR3 is 17 residues.

The chain carries TRBV5-1 and TRBJ2-1; TRBD1 aligns across 11 bases. The V segment lost 2 bases and the J segment 10 bases; nucleotides outside the gene matches: 5. The V gene's germline CDR1 is SGHRS and CDR2 YFSETQ. CDR3 size: 14 residues. The CDR3 loop is CASSFTGQGGEQFF. The CDR3 bases are TGCGCCAGCAGCTTTACGGGACAGGGGGGCGAGCAGTTCTTC. The full variable domain, rest sourced from reference TRBV5-1 and TRBJ2-1, is KAGVTQTPRYLIKTRGQQVTLSCSPISGHRSVSWYQQTPGQGLQFLFEYFSETQRNKGNFPGRFSGRQFSNSRSEMNVSTLELGDSALYLCASSFTGQGGEQFFGPGTRLTVL.

The chain uses TRBV2 and TRBJ2-7, with D possibly TRBD2 on 7 matching bases. Germline CDR1 SNHLY, CDR2 FYNNEI. The CDR3 loop spans 12 amino acids. Trimming stripped 7 bases from V and 4 bases from J, with 11 bases between. The CDR3 sequence: CASTEGGYEQYF. The CDR3 DNA sequence: TGTGCCAGCACCGAGGGGGGGTACGAGCAGTACTTC.

The chain joins TRBV6-1 to TRBJ1-1, with 7 bases lining up with TRBD1. With V trimmed by 4 bases and J by 4 bases, 0 bases remained unmatched. Per the germline V gene, CDR1 is MNHNS and CDR2 is SASEGT. This CDR3 is 12 amino acids long. The CDR3 reads CASSGTGTEAFF. Written as DNA, the CDR3 is TGTGCCAGCAGTGGGACAGGCACTGAAGCTTTCTTT.

The genes are TRBV7-8 and TRBJ1-5; D is possibly TRBD1 (5 bases). V shed 3 bases and J shed 4 bases, with 13 bases lying between them. CDR1 is SGHVS and CDR2 is FQNEAQ in the germline V gene. The CDR3 covers 15 residues. CDR3 nucleotide sequence: TGTGCCAGCAGCTTTATGGACACTTCGAATCAGCCCCAGCATTTT. As protein: CASSFMDTSNQPQHF.

The chain uses TRBV7-9 and TRBJ1-1; weak D call: TRBD1 (5 bases). V was pared by 1 base and J by 1 base, with 19 bases between. This CDR3 is built from 18 residues. The V gene's germline CDR1 is SEHNR and CDR2 FQNEAQ (reference sequence). In DNA, the CDR3 is TGTGCCAGCAGCTTAGGGGCTGGAGGGGTCGTTGGGAACACTGAAGCTTTCTTT. Translation gives CASSLGAGGVVGNTEAFF.

V and J are TRBV7-2 and TRBJ2-7; the D is unclear. CDR3 size: 11 residues. The V gene's germline CDR1 is SGHTA and CDR2 FQGNSA. The V end was cut by 4 bases, the J end by 5 bases, with 6 bases between. CDR3 residues: CASSWAHEQYF. The CDR3 DNA reads as TGTGCCAGCAGCTGGGCGCACGAGCAGTACTTC. Based on the CDR3 plus reference TRBV7-2 and TRBJ2-7, the full variable domain is GAGVSQSPSNKVTEKGKDVELRCDPISGHTALYWYRQSLGQGLEFLIYFQGNSAPDKSGLPSDRFSAERTGGSVSTLTIQRTQQEDSAVYLCASSWAHEQYFGPGTRLTVT.

V usage is TRBV29-1 and J usage is TRBJ2-7, with TRBD2 identical over 8 bases. CDR3 length: 13 amino acids. V lost 6 bases to trimming and J lost 0 bases; unmatched junction nucleotides: 4. Germline V gene sequence: CDR1 SQVTM, CDR2 ANQGSEA. The CDR3, as DNA: TGCAGCGTCGGGGGGGGCATCTCCTACGAGCAGTACTTC. Its protein product is CSVGGGISYEQYF.

The chain joins TRBV25-1 to TRBJ2-2, with a possible D match to TRBD2 (6 bases). Germline assignment: CDR1 MGHDK and CDR2 SYGVNS. CDR3 length equals 17 residues. V was pared by 0 bases and J by 6 bases, with 17 bases between. As DNA, the CDR3 is TGTGCCAGCAGTGAATATGCGGGGATATCATCTCCCGGGGAGCTGTTTTTT. Translated: CASSEYAGISSPGELFF.

J is TRBJ2-1 and V is TRBV7-9; D unclear. Germline values: CDR1 SEHNR, CDR2 FQNEAQ (reference sequence). V was shortened by 1 base and J by 9 bases, with 10 bases between the two germline ends. This CDR3 has 13 residues. The CDR3 here is CASSLDSSGEQFF. As DNA, the CDR3 is TGTGCCAGCAGCTTAGATAGCTCTGGTGAGCAGTTCTTC.

In this sample, this clone turned up once. The J gene is TRBJ2-5, the V gene TRBV20-1; D is uncertain. Trimming removed 6 bases at V and 4 bases at J, with 6 bases between. Germline CDR1 reads DFQATT; CDR2 reads SNEGSKA (reference sequence). This CDR3 has 10 amino acids. The CDR3 spells CSAPRETQYF. CDR3 DNA sequence: TGCAGTGCCCCGAGAGAGACCCAGTACTTC.

The chain is built from TRBV2 and TRBJ2-3, with 10 bases identical to TRBD1. Unmatched junction bases numbered 4, after V lost 8 bases and J lost 5 bases. CDR3 size: 13 residues. Germline CDR1 and CDR2: SNHLY and FYNNEI. In DNA form, the CDR3 reads TGTGCCAGCGGACAGGGGGTTAGAGATACGCAGTATTTT. Translated: CASGQGVRDTQYF.

This clone was found a few times. The rearrangement joins TRBV4-1 to TRBJ1-5; D is possibly TRBD1 (6 bases). Germline CDR1 is MGHRA and CDR2 is YSYEKL. The CDR3 spans 16 residues. Between the trimmed V and J ends, which lost 4 bases and 0 bases, there was a span of 13 bases. The CDR3: CASSPLPGDSNQPQHF. Written as DNA, the CDR3 is TGCGCCAGCAGCCCATTACCAGGGGATAGCAATCAGCCCCAGCATTTT.

V and J are TRBV10-3 and TRBJ2-7, with TRBD1 matching over 8 bases. The J segment lost 7 bases and the V segment lost 5 bases, leaving 16 bases of the junction unmatched. This CDR3 is 16 amino acids long. Germline V CDR1 and CDR2: ENHRY, SYGVKD. CDR3 protein: CAISKTGQEGGGEQYF. Written as DNA, the CDR3 is TGTGCCATCAGTAAAACGGGACAGGAGGGGGGCGGGGAGCAGTACTTC.

The rearrangement joins TRBV20-1 to TRBJ1-2; D is unresolved. V lost 6 bases to trimming and J lost 8 bases, with 13 bases between them. CDR3 size: 11 residues. Germline values: CDR1 DFQATT, CDR2 SNEGSKA (reference sequence). The CDR3 here is CSARVDWGYTF. The CDR3, as DNA: TGCAGTGCAAGGGTGGACTGGGGCTACACCTTC.

This clone is deemed medium-sized (0.01 to 0.1%). The gene calls are TRBV29-1 and TRBJ1-1, with 9 bases identical to TRBD1. Germline V gene lookup returns CDR1 SQVTM and CDR2 ANQGSEA. V dropped 6 bases and J dropped 0; count of bases not matched to a gene: 11. The CDR3 sequence is 16 residues long. CDR3 coding DNA: TGCAGCGTGGAACCCCCGGGACAGGGAATGAACACTGAAGCTTTCTTT. This sequence encodes CSVEPPGQGMNTEAFF. The variable domain in full, with the rest retrieved from reference TRBV29-1 and TRBJ1-1, is SAVISQKPSRDICQRGTSLTIQCQVDSQVTMMFWYRQQPGQSLTLIATANQGSEATYESGFVIDKFPISRPNLTFSTLTVSNMSPEDSSIYLCSVEPPGQGMNTEAFFGQGTRLTVV.

V and J are TRBV5-1 and TRBJ2-1; D is perhaps TRBD2 (6 bases). The CDR3 is 15 amino acids. Germline V gene lookup returns CDR1 SGHRS and CDR2 YFSETQ. V lost 1 base, J lost 3 bases, and 11 bases lay in between. CDR3 amino acids: CASSLSPGVYNEQFF. The CDR3 nucleotides are TGCGCCAGCAGCTTGTCTCCGGGGGTCTACAATGAGCAGTTCTTC.

The chain couples TRBV7-8 to TRBJ2-2; maybe TRBD2 (6 bases). Germline assignment: CDR1 SGHVS and CDR2 FQNEAQ. Trimming stripped 5 bases from V and 1 base from J, with 8 bases between. The CDR3 loop spans 14 amino acids. CDR3 loop: CASSLGGNTGELFF. CDR3 coding DNA: TGTGCCAGCAGCCTGGGGGGGAACACCGGGGAGCTGTTTTTT.

V is TRBV11-2 and J is TRBJ2-5, with 10 bases that match TRBD2. The ends lost 6 bases at V and 5 bases at J; junction bases unmatched: 6. The CDR3 consists of 14 residues. Per germline, CDR1 SGHAT and CDR2 FQNNGV. This CDR3 reads CASRIAGGGETQYF. Written as DNA, the CDR3 is TGTGCCAGCAGGATAGCGGGGGGTGGGGAGACCCAGTACTTC.

The chain recombines TRBV5-8 with TRBJ1-5; D uncertain. Looked up from germline, CDR1 is SGHTS and CDR2 is YDEGEE. The CDR3 totals 13 residues. V was cut by 4 bases and J by 4 bases, with 9 bases left in between. CDR3 region: CASSPTENQPQHF. The CDR3 nucleotides read TGTGCCAGCAGCCCTACAGAGAATCAGCCCCAGCATTTT.

This sequence joins TRBV9 and TRBJ1-1; D uncertain. V lost 4 bases to trimming and J lost 9 bases, with 28 bases between them. The CDR3 runs 17 residues. The germline gives CDR1 SGDLS, CDR2 YYNGEE. CDR3 protein: CASSLTPSGEPTTQAFF. DNA for the CDR3: TGTGCCAGCAGCCTGACCCCCTCCGGGGAGCCGACAACTCAAGCTTTCTTT.

Only one count was recorded for this clone. The chain is built from TRBV15 and TRBJ2-5; D is perhaps TRBD1 (6 bases). The V end lost 3 bases, the J end lost 7 bases, and 12 bases lay between the germline ends. CDR1 and CDR2 from the germline V gene are LNHNV and YYDKDF (reference sequence). The CDR3 is 13 amino acids. The DNA for the CDR3 is TGTGCCACCAGCAGTAGCAGGGGCATGACCCAGTACTTC. Its protein product is CATSSSRGMTQYF.